What follows are 13 T cell receptor beta chains derived from one specimen sequenced in a study of spatial heterogeneity in lung cancer. TCRdb re-called the 5' RACE reads with MiXCR, one entry per CDR3 protein. Seen here are tens of thousands of distinct CDR3 sequences, 6.5% to 8.5% observed once, and the top ten hold 25% to 35%. Time point specified: sample taken at primary tumor resection. This material consisted of PBMCs, taken at surgery. All receptors derive from a male donor with early-stage non-small cell lung cancer.

This clonotype was observed a single time. The V gene is TRBV4-3, the J gene TRBJ2-3; 15 bases are shared with TRBD2. J gave up 5 bases and V 3 bases, and 3 bases lay outside the gene matches. This CDR3 contains 16 residues. The germline V gene encodes CDR1 LGHNA and CDR2 YSLEER. CDR3: CASSQGLAGGEDTQYF. CDR3 bases: TGCGCCAGCAGCCAGGGACTAGCGGGAGGTGAAGATACGCAGTATTTT.

The rearrangement joins TRBV12-5 to TRBJ2-1, with 9 nucleotides matching TRBD2. Germline V CDR1 and CDR2: LGHNT, FRNRAP. CDR3 size: 15 residues. V shed 3 bases, J shed 3 bases, and the junction held 3 bases outside the gene matches. The chain's CDR3 is CASGFSGSRYNEQFF. The CDR3 DNA follows: TGTGCTAGTGGTTTTAGCGGGAGCCGCTACAATGAGCAGTTCTTC.

This clonotype occurred many times. This chain connects TRBV29-1 to TRBJ1-2; D is ambiguous. Germline CDR1 reads SQVTM; CDR2 reads ANQGSEA. V was pared by 7 bases and J by 6 bases, with 21 bases between. The CDR3 is made up of 14 amino acids. The CDR3 loop is CSALASPEEDGYTF. CDR3 nucleotides: TGCAGCGCCTTGGCGTCTCCGGAGGAGGATGGCTACACCTTC.

This clonotype has at least ten counts. The chain uses TRBV12-3 or TRBV12-4 and TRBJ1-2; TRBD1 might be the D (5 bases). This CDR3 spans 14 amino acids. V lost 5 bases and J lost 4, with 14 bases in between. CDR3 in DNA: TGTGCCAGCAGTACAGGTGGCTCAGGCTATGGCTACACCTTC. It yields the protein CASSTGGSGYGYTF.

This clonotype was counted a few times. The chain recombines TRBV19 with TRBJ2-6, with D perhaps being TRBD1 or TRBD2 (6 bases each). V lost 8 bases and J lost 3, with 20 bases in between. The germline CDR1 and CDR2 sequences are LNHDA and SQIVND (reference sequence). CDR3 size: 17 residues. The CDR3 region has the DNA TGTGCCAGTGGTCGTCTGGGGGGACAATTTGGGGCCAACGTCCTGACTTTC. This codes for CASGRLGGQFGANVLTF.

This clonotype was counted between two and nine times. The chain couples TRBV7-8 to TRBJ2-1, with 7 nucleotides matching TRBD2. Germline V gene data show CDR1 as SGHVS and CDR2 as FQNEAQ. Losses at the gene ends were 5 bases for V and 1 base for J; bases not matched to a gene: 8. This CDR3 comprises 16 residues. The CDR3 nucleotides are TGTGCCAGCAGCCCGGAGCGGGGATTGTCCTACAATGAGCAGTTCTTC. As protein: CASSPERGLSYNEQFF.

The chain links TRBV19 to TRBJ1-5; D remains unclear. Germline assignment: CDR1 LNHDA and CDR2 SQIVND (reference sequence). Trimming took 5 bases from V and 0 from J, leaving 8 bases between them. The CDR3 sequence is 14 residues long. Here the CDR3 reads CASSVIPSNQPQHF. In DNA form, the CDR3 reads TGTGCCAGTAGTGTTATACCTAGCAATCAGCCCCAGCATTTT.

V usage is TRBV6-2 or TRBV6-3 and J usage is TRBJ1-5, with unresolved D. Trimming left V 3 bases short and J 7 bases short, with 10 bases between. From germline, CDR1 is MNHEY and CDR2 SVGEGT. CDR3 length: 13 amino acids. The DNA of the CDR3 is TGTGCCAGCAGTTATATGCGGGAACAGCCCCAGCATTTT. It specifies CASSYMREQPQHF.

The chain joins TRBV18 to TRBJ2-2, with TRBD1 as a possible D gene (5 bases). This CDR3 contains 13 residues. From germline, CDR1 is KGHSH and CDR2 LQKENI. V lost 6 bases, J lost 6 bases, and 11 bases lay in between. The CDR3 protein is CASSQGASGELFF. Written as DNA, the CDR3 is TGTGCCAGCTCTCAAGGGGCGTCCGGGGAGCTGTTTTTT.

This clonotype was counted at least ten times. CDR3 bases: TGCGCCAGCAGCTTACGGGACAACCCCACAGATACGCAGTATTTT. Amino acid sequence: CASSLRDNPTDTQYF. The rearrangement uses TRBV5-1 and TRBJ2-3; tentatively, D is TRBD1 (6 bases). This CDR3 region has 15 residues. Trimming removed 2 bases from V and 2 bases from J, with 12 bases in between. Germline V gene sequence: CDR1 SGHRS, CDR2 YFSETQ.

The chain couples TRBV6-1 to TRBJ1-1, with 7 bases aligning to TRBD1. Germline CDR1 MNHNS, CDR2 SASEGT. CDR3 length equals 18 residues. Trimming cost V 1 base and J 6 bases; bases outside gene matches: 17. The DNA of the CDR3 is TGTGCCAGCAGTGAAGATTTTGGAGCAGGGGGTATCCTATCTGAAGCTTTCTTT. Translation gives CASSEDFGAGGILSEAFF.

This clonotype was seen a few times. The chain carries TRBV6-2 or TRBV6-3 and TRBJ1-4; no clear D. Between the trimmed V and J ends, which lost 2 bases and 7 bases, there was a span of 14 bases. Germline V gene data show CDR1 as MNHEY and CDR2 as SVGEGT. This CDR3 is built from 15 residues. CDR3 in amino acids: CASSYRRPLGEKLFF. CDR3 DNA sequence: TGTGCCAGCAGTTACCGGCGACCCTTGGGTGAAAAACTGTTTTTT.

The CDR3 region has the DNA TGTGCCAGCAGCCTGACAGGGGCGAATAGCAATCAGCCCCAGCATTTT. Translation: CASSLTGANSNQPQHF. V usage is TRBV7-8 and J usage is TRBJ1-5, with 8 bases matching TRBD1. With V trimmed by 5 bases and J by 0 bases, 6 bases remained unmatched. The CDR3 is 16 amino acids. Per the germline V gene, CDR1 is SGHVS and CDR2 is FQNEAQ.